This TCR beta chain emerged from a study of blood T cell repertoires in COVID-19. Original handling: Reference gene primer amplification gave nucleated cell count estimates. Profiled with immunoSEQ multiplex PCR; TCRdb holds only in-frame clones, not every one. V and J calls and clone size are given by that table; D and trimming were obtained from the DNA. The sample carries about 110,000 clones, approximately 83% recorded once. This clone was observed a single time. There are 18 residues in the CDR3. V gave up 2 bases and J gave up 6 bases, with 25 bases separating them. This TCR was sampled from a woman aged 70-85 years with acute or convalescent COVID-19. The genes are TRBV23-1 and TRBJ1-2; D is possibly TRBD1 (5 bases). TRBV23-1 has ORF status, its function being uncertain. The sequencing sample was made of peripheral blood. CDR3: CASSQRRDGDLSGNGYTF. Written as DNA, the CDR3 is TGCGCCAGCAGTCAACGGCGGGACGGAGACCTCTCTGGCAATGGCTACACCTTC.